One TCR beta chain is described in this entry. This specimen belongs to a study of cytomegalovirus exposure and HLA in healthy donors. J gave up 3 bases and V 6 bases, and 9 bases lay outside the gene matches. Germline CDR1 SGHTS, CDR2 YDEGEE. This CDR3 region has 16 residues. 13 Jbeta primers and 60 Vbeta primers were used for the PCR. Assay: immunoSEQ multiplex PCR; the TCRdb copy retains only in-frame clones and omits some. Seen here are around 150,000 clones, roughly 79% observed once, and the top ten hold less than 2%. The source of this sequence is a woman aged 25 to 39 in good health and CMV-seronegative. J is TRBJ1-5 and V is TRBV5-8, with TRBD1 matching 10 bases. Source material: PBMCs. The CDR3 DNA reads TGTGCCAGCACCCTGAGGGACAGGGGATACAATCAGCCCCAGCATTTT. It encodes CASTLRDRGYNQPQHF.